These 19 T cell receptor beta chains originate from one sample sequenced in a study of blood T cells in healthy people across ages. Using a J-beta primer mix together with a sample-barcoded 5' primer, a second PCR was run for about 6 to 11 cycles. From the 5' RACE reads, TCRdb called clonotypes with MiXCR, one entry per CDR3 protein. The profile shows 550,000 to 700,000 distinct CDR3 sequences, approximately 30% of them singletons. Sequences were obtained from blood. These receptors were obtained from a woman aged 70-85 years in good health.

This clonotype was found many times. The J gene is TRBJ2-1, the V gene TRBV5-1; 13 positions agree with TRBD2. V trimming: 4 bases; J trimming: 4 bases; junction bases outside the gene matches: 2. Germline CDR1 and CDR2: SGHRS and YFSETQ. The CDR3 is made up of 15 amino acids. Written as DNA, the CDR3 is TGCGCCAGCAGCCAGACTAGCGGGGGGTACAATGAGCAGTTCTTC. Its protein is CASSQTSGGYNEQFF.

V is TRBV25-1 and J is TRBJ1-2; 7 bases fit TRBD1. Germline assignment: CDR1 MGHDK and CDR2 SYGVNS. V was clipped by 1 base and J by 9 bases; unmatched bases: 14. The CDR3 runs to 16 residues. In DNA form, the CDR3 reads TGTGCCAGCAGTGAATCCGGAGGCTCCGGGACAGCGCGCTACACCTTC. Protein product: CASSESGGSGTARYTF.

This clonotype has a handful of counts. Relative to the germline gene, one junction end is altered; a read error may explain this. V and J are TRBV2 and TRBJ2-7, with D perhaps given as TRBD1 or TRBD2 (5 bases each). Germline lookup yields CDR1 SNHLY and CDR2 FYNNEI. The CDR3 is 17 residues long. Here the CDR3 reads CASPPSTGTAISFEQYF. CDR3 sequence (DNA): TGTGCCAGCCCTCCCTCGACGGGGACGGCGATCTCCTTCGAGCAGTACTTC.

This clonotype has just a few counts. The rearrangement uses TRBV5-1 and TRBJ2-1, with D tentatively TRBD1 (5 bases). CDR3 size: 15 residues. V was trimmed by 5 bases and J by 0 bases, leaving 12 bases between them. CDR1 and CDR2 (germline): SGHRS, YFSETQ. The CDR3 coding sequence is TGCGCCAGCAGACAGGACGGAAGCTCCTACAATGAGCAGTTCTTC. It codes for CASRQDGSSYNEQFF. The complete variable domain, with remaining parts taken from reference TRBV5-1 and TRBJ2-1, reads KAGVTQTPRYLIKTRGQQVTLSCSPISGHRSVSWYQQTPGQGLQFLFEYFSETQRNKGNFPGRFSGRQFSNSRSEMNVSTLELGDSALYLCASRQDGSSYNEQFFGPGTRLTVL.

The rearrangement joins TRBV11-2 to TRBJ1-5; D is unresolved. Germline CDR1 reads SGHAT; CDR2 reads FQNNGV. The germline V and J ends were trimmed by 0 bases and 7 bases, with 13 bases remaining between them. This CDR3 is built from 15 residues. The CDR3 sequence is CASSLDGGSGQPQHF. In DNA form, the CDR3 reads TGTGCCAGCAGCTTAGATGGCGGGAGCGGGCAGCCCCAGCATTTT.

The chain employs TRBV7-2 and TRBJ2-2; a possible D gene is TRBD2 (7 bases). The CDR3 loop spans 15 amino acids. The V end was cut by 5 bases, the J end by 6 bases, with 16 bases between. CDR1 and CDR2 (germline): SGHTA, FQGNSA. The CDR3 loop reads CASSLNGGRAGELFF. The DNA for the CDR3 is TGTGCCAGCAGCCTAAACGGGGGGCGGGCCGGGGAGCTGTTTTTT.

This clonotype was detected only a few times. The chain is built from TRBV7-2 and TRBJ2-7; possible D gene TRBD1, 6 bases. This CDR3 comprises 13 residues. CDR1 is SGHTA and CDR2 is FQGNSA in the germline V gene. The V end lost 2 bases, the J end lost 3 bases, and 8 bases lay between the germline ends. The DNA for the CDR3 is TGTGCCAGCAGCTTAAGGGACAACTACGAGCAGTACTTC. Translating gives CASSLRDNYEQYF. The variable domain in full, with the rest retrieved from reference TRBV7-2 and TRBJ2-7, is GAGVSQSPSNKVTEKGKDVELRCDPISGHTALYWYRQSLGQGLEFLIYFQGNSAPDKSGLPSDRFSAERTGGSVSTLTIQRTQQEDSAVYLCASSLRDNYEQYFGPGTRLTVT.

This clonotype was detected only a few times. The rearrangement joins TRBV30 to TRBJ2-1; no reliable D call. The CDR3 is made up of 14 amino acids. CDR1 is GTSNPN and CDR2 is SVGIG in the germline V gene (reference sequence). Trimming removed 2 bases from V and 2 bases from J, with 10 bases in between. CDR3 sequence: CAWSQNVPYNEQFF. Written as DNA, the CDR3 is TGTGCCTGGAGTCAAAATGTCCCCTACAATGAGCAGTTCTTC.

The V and J genes are TRBV3-1 and TRBJ2-3; 9 positions agree with TRBD1. Looked up from germline, CDR1 is LGHDT and CDR2 is YNNKEL (reference sequence). Losses at the gene ends were 6 bases for V and 2 bases for J; bases not matched to a gene: 9. CDR3 size: 16 residues. The CDR3 nucleotides read TGTGCCAGCAGGCATAACAGGGGGCTCACCACAGATACGCAGTATTTT. It codes for CASRHNRGLTTDTQYF.

This clonotype was detected only a few times. The chain carries TRBV29-1 and TRBJ1-2, with D tentatively TRBD1 (6 bases). CDR3 length equals 13 residues. Trimming shortened V by 5 bases and J by 1 base, and 11 bases separated the two germline ends. Germline-derived CDR1 and CDR2 are SQVTM and ANQGSEA. CDR3: CSVSGRGNYGYTF. The CDR3, as DNA: TGCAGCGTTTCGGGCAGGGGTAACTATGGCTACACCTTC.

This clonotype occurred a few times. The chain joins TRBV29-1 to TRBJ2-7, with D hard to call. This CDR3 has 12 residues. Trimming removed 2 bases at V and 3 bases at J, with 8 bases between. The germline CDR1 and CDR2 sequences are SQVTM and ANQGSEA. The CDR3, as DNA: TGCAGCGTTGAAATGGGTGGCTACGAGCAGTACTTC. Encoded protein: CSVEMGGYEQYF.

This chain's CDR3 is CASSSKGLAGNEQYF. The CDR3 DNA reads as TGTGCCAGCAGCTCCAAGGGGCTAGCGGGAAACGAGCAGTACTTC. The chain combines TRBV21-1 with TRBJ2-7; the DNA was not used to check the table's D call, TRBD2. TRBV21-1 is noted as a pseudogene. This CDR3 region has 15 residues.

The chain has TRBV11-3 and TRBJ2-1, with D possibly matching TRBD2 (6 bases). This CDR3 is 16 amino acids long. The ends were cut back, 5 bases at V and 5 bases at J, with 19 bases in the middle. Germline-derived CDR1 and CDR2 are SGHNT and YENEEA. CDR3 coding DNA: TGTGCCAGCAGCCCACTATCCTCCGGGGGACACAATGAGCAGTTCTTC. Protein sequence: CASSPLSSGGHNEQFF.

This clonotype was picked up a small number of times. The chain combines TRBV29-1 with TRBJ2-7; perhaps TRBD2 as D (5 bases). CDR1 SQVTM and CDR2 ANQGSEA come from the germline V gene. The CDR3 is 12 residues long. V shed 3 bases and J shed 4 bases, with 10 bases lying between them. This CDR3 is CSVERVYYEQYF. CDR3 DNA: TGCAGCGTTGAGCGGGTATATTACGAGCAGTACTTC.

This clonotype has only a few counts. The chain joins TRBV29-1 to TRBJ2-5, with 9 nucleotides matching TRBD1. The CDR3 runs to 12 residues. Losses at the gene ends were 8 bases for V and 6 bases for J; bases not matched to a gene: 7. Germline V gene sequence: CDR1 SQVTM, CDR2 ANQGSEA. The CDR3 region has the DNA TGCAGCTCCGGGACAGGGAGGCAGACCCAGTACTTC. This sequence encodes CSSGTGRQTQYF.

This clonotype was observed a handful of times. J is TRBJ2-5 and V is TRBV10-3, with a possible D match to TRBD1 (6 bases). Trimming removed 0 bases at V and 4 bases at J, with 12 bases between. The CDR3 is 15 amino acids. Per germline, CDR1 ENHRY and CDR2 SYGVKD. CDR3 sequence reads: CAISESIQGRETQYF. DNA for the CDR3: TGTGCCATCAGTGAGTCGATCCAGGGGAGAGAGACCCAGTACTTC.

V usage is TRBV7-2 and J usage is TRBJ2-1; D is tentatively TRBD1 or TRBD2 (5 bases each). The CDR3 totals 13 residues. Trimming pared 1 base from V and 5 bases from J, leaving 6 bases between. Germline assignment: CDR1 SGHTA and CDR2 FQGNSA. This chain's CDR3 is CASSLGDHNEQFF. The CDR3 DNA reads TGTGCCAGCAGCTTAGGGGACCACAATGAGCAGTTCTTC. Based on the CDR3 plus reference TRBV7-2 and TRBJ2-1, the full variable domain is GAGVSQSPSNKVTEKGKDVELRCDPISGHTALYWYRQSLGQGLEFLIYFQGNSAPDKSGLPSDRFSAERTGGSVSTLTIQRTQQEDSAVYLCASSLGDHNEQFFGPGTRLTVL.

The rearrangement uses TRBV18 and TRBJ1-4, with 9 bases matching TRBD1. The CDR3 is 16 amino acids. V shed 3 bases and J 7 bases; nucleotides not matched to a gene: 9. Germline loops: CDR1 KGHSH, CDR2 LQKENI. The CDR3 coding sequence is TGTGCCAGCTCACCCCCGAACAGGGGGCGCCCTGAAAAACTGTTTTTT. The encoded protein is CASSPPNRGRPEKLFF.

The chain has TRBV11-3 and TRBJ1-1; the match to TRBD1 covers 7 bases. Germline loops: CDR1 SGHNT, CDR2 YENEEA. This CDR3 contains 15 residues. V lost 5 bases to trimming and J lost 1 base; unmatched junction nucleotides: 7. The DNA of the CDR3 is TGTGCCAGCAGCCCAAGGACAGGCCCGAACACTGAAGCTTTCTTT. This encodes CASSPRTGPNTEAFF.